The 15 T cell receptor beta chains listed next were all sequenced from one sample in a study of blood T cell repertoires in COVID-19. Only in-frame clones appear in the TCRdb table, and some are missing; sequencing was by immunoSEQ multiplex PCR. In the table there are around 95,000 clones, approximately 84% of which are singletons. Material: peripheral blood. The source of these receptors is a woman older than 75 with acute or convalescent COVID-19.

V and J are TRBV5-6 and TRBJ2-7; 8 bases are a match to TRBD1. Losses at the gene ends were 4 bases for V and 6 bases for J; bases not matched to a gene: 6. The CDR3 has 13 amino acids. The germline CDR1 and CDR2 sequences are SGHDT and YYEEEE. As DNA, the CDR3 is TGTGCCAGCAGCCTCGCCGGGACAGGCGAGCAGTACGTC. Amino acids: CASSLAGTGEQYV.

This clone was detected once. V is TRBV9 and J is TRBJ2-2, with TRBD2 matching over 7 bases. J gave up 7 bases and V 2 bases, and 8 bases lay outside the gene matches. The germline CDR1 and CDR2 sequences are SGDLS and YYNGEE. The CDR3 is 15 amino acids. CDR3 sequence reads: CASSVGGGAGGELFF. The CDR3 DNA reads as TGTGCCAGCAGCGTCGGCGGGGGAGCGGGCGGGGAGCTGTTTTTT. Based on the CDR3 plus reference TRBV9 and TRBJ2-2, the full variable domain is DSGVTQTPKHLITATGQRVTLRCSPRSGDLSVYWYQQSLDQGLQFLIQYYNGEERAKGNILERFSAQQFPDLHSELNLSSLELGDSALYFCASSVGGGAGGELFFGEGSRLTVL.

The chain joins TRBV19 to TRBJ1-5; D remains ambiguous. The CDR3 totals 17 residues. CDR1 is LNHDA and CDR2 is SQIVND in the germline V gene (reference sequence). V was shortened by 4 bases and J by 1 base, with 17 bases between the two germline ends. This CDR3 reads CASSKNPGFSSNQPQHF. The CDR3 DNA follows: TGTGCCAGTAGTAAAAATCCGGGGTTCTCAAGCAATCAGCCCCAGCATTTT.

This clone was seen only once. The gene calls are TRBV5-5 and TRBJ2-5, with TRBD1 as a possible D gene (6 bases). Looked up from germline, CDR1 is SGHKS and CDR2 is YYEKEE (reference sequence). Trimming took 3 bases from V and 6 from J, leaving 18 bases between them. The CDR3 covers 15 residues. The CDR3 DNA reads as TGTGCCAGCAGCTCGCGGATTCAGGGGTTGAAGACCCAGTACTTC. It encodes CASSSRIQGLKTQYF.

The CDR3 DNA is TGTGCCAGCAACCGGGACAGGGCCGACGAGCAGTACTTC. Translation gives CASNRDRADEQYF. The gene calls are TRBV2 and TRBJ2-7; 9 nucleotides align to TRBD1. The CDR3 is made up of 13 amino acids. V was pared by 7 bases and J by 5 bases, with 6 bases of the junction left unmatched. Per germline, CDR1 SNHLY and CDR2 FYNNEI.

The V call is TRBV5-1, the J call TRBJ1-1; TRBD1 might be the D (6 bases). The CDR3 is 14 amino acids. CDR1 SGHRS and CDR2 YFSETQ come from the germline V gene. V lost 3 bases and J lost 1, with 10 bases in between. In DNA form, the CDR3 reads TGCGCCAGCAGCTCAGGGGCCGGGAACACTGAAGCTTTCTTT. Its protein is CASSSGAGNTEAFF.

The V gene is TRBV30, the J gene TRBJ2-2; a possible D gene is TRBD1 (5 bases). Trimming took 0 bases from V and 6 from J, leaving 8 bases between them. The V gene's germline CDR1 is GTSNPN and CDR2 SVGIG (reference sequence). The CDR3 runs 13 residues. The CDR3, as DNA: TGTGCCTGGAGTGTTAGGGGTCCCGGGGAGCTGTTTTTT. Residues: CAWSVRGPGELFF.

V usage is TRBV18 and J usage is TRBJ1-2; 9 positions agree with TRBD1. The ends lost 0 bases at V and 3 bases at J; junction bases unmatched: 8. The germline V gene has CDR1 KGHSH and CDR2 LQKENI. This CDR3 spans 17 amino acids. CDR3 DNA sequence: TGTGCCAGCTCACCACCGCGGACAGGGGTGTTGGACTATGGCTACACCTTC. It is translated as CASSPPRTGVLDYGYTF.

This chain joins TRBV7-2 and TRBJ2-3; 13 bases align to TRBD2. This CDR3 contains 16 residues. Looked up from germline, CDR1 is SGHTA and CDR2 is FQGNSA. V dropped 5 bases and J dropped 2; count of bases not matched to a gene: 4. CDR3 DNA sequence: TGTGCCAGCAGCCCGGGACTAGCGGGGTTCACAGATACGCAGTATTTT. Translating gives CASSPGLAGFTDTQYF.

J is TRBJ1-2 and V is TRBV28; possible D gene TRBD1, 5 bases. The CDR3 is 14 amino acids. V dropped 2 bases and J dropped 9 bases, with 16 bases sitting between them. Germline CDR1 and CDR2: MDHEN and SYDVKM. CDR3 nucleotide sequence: TGTGCCAGCAGTTTAAGGGGTGTTCCAGGTCGCTACACCTTC. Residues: CASSLRGVPGRYTF.

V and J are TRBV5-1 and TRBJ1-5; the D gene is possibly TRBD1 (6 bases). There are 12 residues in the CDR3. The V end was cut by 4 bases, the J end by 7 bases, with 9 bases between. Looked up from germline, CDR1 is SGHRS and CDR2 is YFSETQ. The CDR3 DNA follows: TGCGCCAGCAGCGAACAGGGCCAGCCCCAGCATTTT. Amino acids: CASSEQGQPQHF.

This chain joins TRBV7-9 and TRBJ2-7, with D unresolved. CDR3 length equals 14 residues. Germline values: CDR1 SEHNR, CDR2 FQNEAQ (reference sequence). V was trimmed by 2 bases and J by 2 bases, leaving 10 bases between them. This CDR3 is CASSLSSLPYEQYF. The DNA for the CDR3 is TGTGCCAGCAGCTTATCGAGTTTACCCTACGAGCAGTACTTC.

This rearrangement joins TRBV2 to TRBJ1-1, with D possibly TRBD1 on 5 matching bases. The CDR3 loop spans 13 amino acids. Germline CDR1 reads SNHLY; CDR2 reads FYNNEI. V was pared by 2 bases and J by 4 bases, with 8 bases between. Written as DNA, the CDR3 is TGTGCCAGCAGTGAAAGGGGTGGCACTGAAGCTTTCTTT. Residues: CASSERGGTEAFF.

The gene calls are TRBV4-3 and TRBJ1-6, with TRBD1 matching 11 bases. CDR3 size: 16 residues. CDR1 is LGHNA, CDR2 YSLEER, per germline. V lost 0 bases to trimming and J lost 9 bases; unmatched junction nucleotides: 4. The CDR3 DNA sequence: TGCGCCAGCAGCCAAGACATCGGGACAGGGGGTTCACCCCTCCACTTT. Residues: CASSQDIGTGGSPLHF.

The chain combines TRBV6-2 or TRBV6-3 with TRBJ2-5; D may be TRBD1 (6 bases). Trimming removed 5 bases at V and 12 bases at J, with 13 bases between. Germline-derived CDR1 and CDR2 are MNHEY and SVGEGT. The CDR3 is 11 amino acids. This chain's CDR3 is CASSDRTRKYF. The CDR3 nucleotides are TGTGCCAGCAGTGACAGGACAAGGAAGTACTTC.